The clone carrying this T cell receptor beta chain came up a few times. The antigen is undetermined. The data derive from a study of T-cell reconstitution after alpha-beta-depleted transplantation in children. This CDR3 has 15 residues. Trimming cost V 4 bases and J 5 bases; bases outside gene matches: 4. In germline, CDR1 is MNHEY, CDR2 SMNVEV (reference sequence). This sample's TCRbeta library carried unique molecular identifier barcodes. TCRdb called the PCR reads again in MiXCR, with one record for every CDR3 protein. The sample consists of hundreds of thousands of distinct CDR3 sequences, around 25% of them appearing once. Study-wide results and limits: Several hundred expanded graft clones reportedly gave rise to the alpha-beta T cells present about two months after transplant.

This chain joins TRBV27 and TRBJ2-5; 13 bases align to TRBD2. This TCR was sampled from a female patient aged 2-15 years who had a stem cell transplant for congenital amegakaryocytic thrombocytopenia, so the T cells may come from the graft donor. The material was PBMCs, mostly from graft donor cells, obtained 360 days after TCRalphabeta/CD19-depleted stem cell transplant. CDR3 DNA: TGTGCCAGCAGTTCACGGACTAGCGGGAGTGAGACCCAGTACTTC. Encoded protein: CASSSRTSGSETQYF.